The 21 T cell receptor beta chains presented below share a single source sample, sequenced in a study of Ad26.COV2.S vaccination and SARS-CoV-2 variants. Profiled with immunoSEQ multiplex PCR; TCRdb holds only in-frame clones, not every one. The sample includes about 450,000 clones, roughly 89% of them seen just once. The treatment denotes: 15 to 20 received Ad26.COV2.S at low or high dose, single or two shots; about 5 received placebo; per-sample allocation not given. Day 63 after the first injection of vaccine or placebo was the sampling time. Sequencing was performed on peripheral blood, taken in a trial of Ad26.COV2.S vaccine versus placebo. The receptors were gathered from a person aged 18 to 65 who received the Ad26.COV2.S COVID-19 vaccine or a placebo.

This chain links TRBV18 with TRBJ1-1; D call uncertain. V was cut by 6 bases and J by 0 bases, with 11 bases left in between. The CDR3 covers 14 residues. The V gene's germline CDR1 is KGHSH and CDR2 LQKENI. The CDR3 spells CASSPMTLNTEAFF. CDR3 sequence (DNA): TGTGCCAGCTCCCCTATGACACTGAACACTGAAGCTTTCTTT. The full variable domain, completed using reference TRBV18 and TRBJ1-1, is NAGVMQNPRHLVRRRGQEARLRCSPMKGHSHVYWYRQLPEEGLKFMVYLQKENIIDESGMPKERFSAEFPKEGPSILRIQQVVRGDSAAYFCASSPMTLNTEAFFGQGTRLTVV.

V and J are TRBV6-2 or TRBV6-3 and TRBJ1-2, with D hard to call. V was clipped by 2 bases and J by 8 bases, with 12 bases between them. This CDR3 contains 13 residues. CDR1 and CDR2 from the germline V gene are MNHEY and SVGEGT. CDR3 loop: CASSYADLPGYTF. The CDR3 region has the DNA TGTGCCAGCAGTTACGCGGACCTCCCCGGCTACACCTTC.

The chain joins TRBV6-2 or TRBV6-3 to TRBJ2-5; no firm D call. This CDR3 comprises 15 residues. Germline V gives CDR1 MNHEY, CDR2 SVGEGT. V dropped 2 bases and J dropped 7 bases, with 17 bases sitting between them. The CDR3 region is CASSYGPAPTGTQYF. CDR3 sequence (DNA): TGTGCCAGCAGTTACGGTCCGGCACCGACGGGGACCCAGTACTTC.

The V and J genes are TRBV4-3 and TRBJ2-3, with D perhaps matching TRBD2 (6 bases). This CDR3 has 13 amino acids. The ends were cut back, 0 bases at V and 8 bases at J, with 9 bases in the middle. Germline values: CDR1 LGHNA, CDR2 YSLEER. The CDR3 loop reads CASSQEEGATQYF. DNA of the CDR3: TGCGCCAGCAGCCAAGAGGAGGGCGCTACGCAGTATTTT.

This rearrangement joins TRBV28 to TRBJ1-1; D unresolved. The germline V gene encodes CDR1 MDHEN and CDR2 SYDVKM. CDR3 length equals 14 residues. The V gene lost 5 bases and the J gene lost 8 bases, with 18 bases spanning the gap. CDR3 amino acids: CASSSAGTLKEAFF. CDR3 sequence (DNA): TGTGCCAGCAGTAGCGCAGGAACCCTAAAGGAAGCTTTCTTT.

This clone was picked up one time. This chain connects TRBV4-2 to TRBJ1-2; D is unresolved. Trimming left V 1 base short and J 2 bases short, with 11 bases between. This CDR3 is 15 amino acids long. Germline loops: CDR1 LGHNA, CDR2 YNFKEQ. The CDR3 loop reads CASSQAPPVNYGYTF. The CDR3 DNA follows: TGTGCCAGCAGCCAAGCCCCCCCGGTCAACTATGGCTACACCTTC.

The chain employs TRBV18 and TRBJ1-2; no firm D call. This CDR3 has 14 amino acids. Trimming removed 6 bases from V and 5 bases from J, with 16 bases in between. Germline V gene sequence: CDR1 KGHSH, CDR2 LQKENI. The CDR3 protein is CASSPDSRGYGYTF. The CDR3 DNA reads TGTGCCAGCTCCCCGGACTCCCGGGGATATGGCTACACCTTC.

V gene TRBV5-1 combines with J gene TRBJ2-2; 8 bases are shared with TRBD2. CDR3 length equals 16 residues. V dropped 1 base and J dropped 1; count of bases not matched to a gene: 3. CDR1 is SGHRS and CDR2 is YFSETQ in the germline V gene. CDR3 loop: CASSLYLAGNTGELFF. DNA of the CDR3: TGCGCCAGCAGCTTGTATCTAGCGGGGAACACCGGGGAGCTGTTTTTT. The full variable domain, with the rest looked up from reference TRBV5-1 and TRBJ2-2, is KAGVTQTPRYLIKTRGQQVTLSCSPISGHRSVSWYQQTPGQGLQFLFEYFSETQRNKGNFPGRFSGRQFSNSRSEMNVSTLELGDSALYLCASSLYLAGNTGELFFGEGSRLTVL.

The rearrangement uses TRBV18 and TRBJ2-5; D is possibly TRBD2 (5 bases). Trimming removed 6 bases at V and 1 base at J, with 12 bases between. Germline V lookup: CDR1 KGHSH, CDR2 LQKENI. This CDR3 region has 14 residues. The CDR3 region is CASSPRGVQETQYF. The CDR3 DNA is TGTGCCAGCTCTCCCCGGGGAGTCCAAGAGACCCAGTACTTC.

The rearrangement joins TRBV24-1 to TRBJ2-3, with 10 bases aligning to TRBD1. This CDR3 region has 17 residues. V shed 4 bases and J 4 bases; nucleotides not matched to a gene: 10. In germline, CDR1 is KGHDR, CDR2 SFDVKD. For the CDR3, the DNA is TGTGCCACCAGTGAACTGGGGACAGGGGTGTCCGCAGATACGCAGTATTTT. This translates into CATSELGTGVSADTQYF.

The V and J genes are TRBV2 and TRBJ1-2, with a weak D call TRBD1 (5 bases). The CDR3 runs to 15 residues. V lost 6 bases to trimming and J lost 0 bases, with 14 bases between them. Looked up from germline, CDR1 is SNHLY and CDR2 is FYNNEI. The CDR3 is CASRASRATNYGYTF. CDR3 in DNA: TGTGCCAGCAGAGCCAGCAGGGCGACTAACTATGGCTACACCTTC.

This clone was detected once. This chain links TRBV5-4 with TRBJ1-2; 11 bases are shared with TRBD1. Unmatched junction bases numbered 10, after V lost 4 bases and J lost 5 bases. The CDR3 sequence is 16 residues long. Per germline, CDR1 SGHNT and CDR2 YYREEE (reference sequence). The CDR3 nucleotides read TGTGCCAGCAGCCCCGGGACAGGGGGGCCTGGTTATGGCTACACCTTC. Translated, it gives CASSPGTGGPGYGYTF.

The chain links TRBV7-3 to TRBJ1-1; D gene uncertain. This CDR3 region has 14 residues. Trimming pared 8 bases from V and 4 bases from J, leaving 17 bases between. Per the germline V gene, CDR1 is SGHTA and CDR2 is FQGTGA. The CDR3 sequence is CASRPGGRGTEAFF. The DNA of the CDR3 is TGTGCCAGCCGCCCTGGAGGTAGAGGCACTGAAGCTTTCTTT.

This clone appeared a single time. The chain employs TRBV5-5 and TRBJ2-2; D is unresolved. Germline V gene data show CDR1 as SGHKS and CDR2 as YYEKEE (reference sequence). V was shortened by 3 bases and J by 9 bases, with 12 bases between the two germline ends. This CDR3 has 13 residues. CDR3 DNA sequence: TGTGCCAGCAGCTCCTCAGGACCGCGGGAGCTGTTTTTT. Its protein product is CASSSSGPRELFF.

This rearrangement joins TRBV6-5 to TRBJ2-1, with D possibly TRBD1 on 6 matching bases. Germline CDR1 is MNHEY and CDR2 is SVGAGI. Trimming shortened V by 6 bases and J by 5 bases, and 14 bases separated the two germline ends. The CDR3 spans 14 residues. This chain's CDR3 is CASSRIQGDNEQFF. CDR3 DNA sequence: TGTGCCAGCAGCCGAATACAGGGAGACAATGAGCAGTTCTTC.

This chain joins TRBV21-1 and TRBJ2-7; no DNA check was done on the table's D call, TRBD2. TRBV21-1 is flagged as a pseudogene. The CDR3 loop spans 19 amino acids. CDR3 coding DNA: TGTGCCAGCAGCAAAGATACGGGAATACTAGCGGGAGAGGGTTACGAGCAGTACGTC. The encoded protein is CASSKDTGILAGEGYEQYV.

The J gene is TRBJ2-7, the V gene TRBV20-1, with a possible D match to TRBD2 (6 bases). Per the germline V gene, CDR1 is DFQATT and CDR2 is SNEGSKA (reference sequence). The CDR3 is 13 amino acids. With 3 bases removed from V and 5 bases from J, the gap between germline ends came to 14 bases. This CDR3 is CSASAGNGHEQYV. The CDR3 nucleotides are TGCAGTGCTAGTGCGGGGAATGGTCACGAGCAGTACGTC.

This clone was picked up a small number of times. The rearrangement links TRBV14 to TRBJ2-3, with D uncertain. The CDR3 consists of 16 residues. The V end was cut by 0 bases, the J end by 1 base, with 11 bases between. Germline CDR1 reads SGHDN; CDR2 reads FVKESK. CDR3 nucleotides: TGTGCCAGCAGCCAAGAACAGTTCCTGCGCACAGATACGCAGTATTTT. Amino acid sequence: CASSQEQFLRTDTQYF.

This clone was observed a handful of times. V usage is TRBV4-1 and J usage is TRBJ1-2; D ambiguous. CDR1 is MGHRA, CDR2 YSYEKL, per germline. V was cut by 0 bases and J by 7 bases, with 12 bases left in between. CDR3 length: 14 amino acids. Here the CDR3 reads CASSQDTEGGGYTF. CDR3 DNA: TGCGCCAGCAGCCAAGATACCGAAGGCGGTGGCTACACCTTC.

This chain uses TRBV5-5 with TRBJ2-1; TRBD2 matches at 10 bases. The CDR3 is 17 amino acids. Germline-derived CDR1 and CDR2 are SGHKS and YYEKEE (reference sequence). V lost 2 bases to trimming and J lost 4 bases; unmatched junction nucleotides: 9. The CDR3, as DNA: TGTGCCAGCAGCTTACTAGCGGGGTCACCACTTTACAATGAGCAGTTCTTC. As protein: CASSLLAGSPLYNEQFF. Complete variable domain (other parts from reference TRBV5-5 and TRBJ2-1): DAGVTQSPTHLIKTRGQQVTLRCSPISGHKSVSWYQQVLGQGPQFIFQYYEKEERGRGNFPDRFSARQFPNYSSELNVNALLLGDSALYLCASSLLAGSPLYNEQFFGPGTRLTVL.

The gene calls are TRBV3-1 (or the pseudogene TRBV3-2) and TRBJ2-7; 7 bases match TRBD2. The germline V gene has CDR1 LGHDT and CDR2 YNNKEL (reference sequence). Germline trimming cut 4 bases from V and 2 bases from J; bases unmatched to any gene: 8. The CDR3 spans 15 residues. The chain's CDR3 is CASSPGGSRAYEQYF. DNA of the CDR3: TGTGCCAGCAGCCCCGGGGGGTCCCGGGCCTACGAGCAGTACTTC.